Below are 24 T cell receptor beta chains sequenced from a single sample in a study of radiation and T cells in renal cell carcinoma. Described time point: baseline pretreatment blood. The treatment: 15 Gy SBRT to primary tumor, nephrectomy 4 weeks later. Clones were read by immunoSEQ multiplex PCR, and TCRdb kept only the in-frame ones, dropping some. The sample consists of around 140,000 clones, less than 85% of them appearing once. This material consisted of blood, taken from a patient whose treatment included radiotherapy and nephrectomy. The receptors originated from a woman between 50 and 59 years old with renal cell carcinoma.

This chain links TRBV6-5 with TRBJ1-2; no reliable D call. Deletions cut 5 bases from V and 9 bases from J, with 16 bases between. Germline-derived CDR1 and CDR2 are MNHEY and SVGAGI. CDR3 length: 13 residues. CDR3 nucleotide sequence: TGTGCCAGCAGTAACCCCCCGGGTGGAAGCTACACCTTC. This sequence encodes CASSNPPGGSYTF.

The CDR3 here is CASSQKTASYNEQFF. The CDR3 DNA follows: TGTGCCAGCAGCCAAAAGACAGCCTCCTACAATGAGCAGTTCTTC. The chain combines TRBV5-4 with TRBJ2-1, with D perhaps matching TRBD1 (5 bases). The germline V and J ends were trimmed by 4 bases and 0 bases, with 11 bases remaining between them. The length of the CDR3 is 15 residues. Germline assignment: CDR1 SGHNT and CDR2 YYREEE (reference sequence).

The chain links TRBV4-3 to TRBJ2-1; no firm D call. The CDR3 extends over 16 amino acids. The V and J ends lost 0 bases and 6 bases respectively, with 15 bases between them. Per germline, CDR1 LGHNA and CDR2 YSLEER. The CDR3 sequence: CASSQDNFNRLNEQFF. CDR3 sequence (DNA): TGCGCCAGCAGCCAAGACAACTTTAATAGGCTCAATGAGCAGTTCTTC.

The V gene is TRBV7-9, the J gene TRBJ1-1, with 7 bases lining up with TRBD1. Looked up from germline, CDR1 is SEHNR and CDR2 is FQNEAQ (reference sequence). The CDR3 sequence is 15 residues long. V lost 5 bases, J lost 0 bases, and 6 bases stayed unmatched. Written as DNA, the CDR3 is TGTGCCAGCAGCAGACACAGGGGCTTGAACACTGAAGCTTTCTTT. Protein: CASSRHRGLNTEAFF.

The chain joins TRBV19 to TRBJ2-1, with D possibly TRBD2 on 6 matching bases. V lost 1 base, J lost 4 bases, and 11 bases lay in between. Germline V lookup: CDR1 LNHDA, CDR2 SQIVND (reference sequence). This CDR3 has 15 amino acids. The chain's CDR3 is CASSIVGTGYNEQFF. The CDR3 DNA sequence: TGTGCCAGTAGTATAGTTGGGACTGGGTACAATGAGCAGTTCTTC. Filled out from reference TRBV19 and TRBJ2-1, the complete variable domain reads DGGITQSPKYLFRKEGQNVTLSCEQNLNHDAMYWYRQDPGQGLRLIYYSQIVNDFQKGDIAEGYSVSREKKESFPLTVTSAQKNPTAFYLCASSIVGTGYNEQFFGPGTRLTVL.

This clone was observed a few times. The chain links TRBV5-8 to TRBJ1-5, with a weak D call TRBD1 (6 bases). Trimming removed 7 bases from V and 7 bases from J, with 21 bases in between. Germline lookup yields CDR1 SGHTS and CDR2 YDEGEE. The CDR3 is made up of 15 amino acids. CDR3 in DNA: TGTGCCAGCCGTACCCAACAGGGTGGTGGCCAGCCCCAGCATTTT. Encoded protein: CASRTQQGGGQPQHF. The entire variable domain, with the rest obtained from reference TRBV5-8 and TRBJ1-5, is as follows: EAGVTQSPTHLIKTRGQQATLRCSPISGHTSVYWYQQALGLGLQFLLWYDEGEERNRGNFPPRFSGRQFPNYSSELNVNALELEDSALYLCASRTQQGGGQPQHFGDGTRLSIL.

CDR3: CAWSVLGDPNTEAFF. CDR3 DNA sequence: TGTGCCTGGAGTGTACTAGGGGACCCGAACACTGAAGCTTTCTTT. The V call is TRBV30, the J call TRBJ1-1; possible D gene TRBD1, 5 bases. Germline V gene lookup returns CDR1 GTSNPN and CDR2 SVGIG (reference sequence). Trimming stripped 0 bases from V and 1 base from J, with 12 bases between. The CDR3 consists of 15 residues.

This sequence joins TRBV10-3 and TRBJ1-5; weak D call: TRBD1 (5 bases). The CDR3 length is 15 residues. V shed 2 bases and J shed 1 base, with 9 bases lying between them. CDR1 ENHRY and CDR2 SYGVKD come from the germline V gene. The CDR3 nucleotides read TGTGCCATCAGTGAGAGTGGGGGGAGCAATCAGCCCCAGCATTTT. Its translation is CAISESGGSNQPQHF.

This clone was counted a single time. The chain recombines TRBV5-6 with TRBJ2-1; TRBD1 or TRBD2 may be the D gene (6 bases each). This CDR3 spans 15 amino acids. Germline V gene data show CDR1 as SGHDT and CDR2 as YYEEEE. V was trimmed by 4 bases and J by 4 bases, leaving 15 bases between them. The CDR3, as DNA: TGTGCCAGCAGCCCGGGTGGGGGGCAGTACAATGAGCAGTTCTTC. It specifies CASSPGGGQYNEQFF.

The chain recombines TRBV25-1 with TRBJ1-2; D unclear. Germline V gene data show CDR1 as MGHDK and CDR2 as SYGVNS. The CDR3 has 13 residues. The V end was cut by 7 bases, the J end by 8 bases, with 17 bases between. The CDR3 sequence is CASTLGGKQGYTF. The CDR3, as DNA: TGTGCCAGCACCCTTGGAGGGAAGCAGGGCTACACCTTC.

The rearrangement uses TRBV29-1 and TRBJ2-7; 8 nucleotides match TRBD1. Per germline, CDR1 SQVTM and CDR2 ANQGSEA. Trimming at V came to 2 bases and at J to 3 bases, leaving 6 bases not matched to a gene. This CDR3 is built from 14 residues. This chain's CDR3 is CSVELRTGSYEQYF. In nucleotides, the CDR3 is TGCAGCGTTGAATTAAGGACAGGGAGCTACGAGCAGTACTTC.

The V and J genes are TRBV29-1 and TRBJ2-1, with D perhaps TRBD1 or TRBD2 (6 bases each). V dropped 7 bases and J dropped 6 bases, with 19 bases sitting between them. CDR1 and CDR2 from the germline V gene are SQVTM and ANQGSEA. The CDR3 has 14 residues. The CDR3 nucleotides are TGCAGCGCCGGGGGCTGGAGGATGGGCAATGAGCAGTTCTTC. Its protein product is CSAGGWRMGNEQFF.

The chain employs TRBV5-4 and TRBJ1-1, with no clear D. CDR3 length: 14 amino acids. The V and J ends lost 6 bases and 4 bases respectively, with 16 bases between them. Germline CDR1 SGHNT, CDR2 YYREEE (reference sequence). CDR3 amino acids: CASNPGGQTTEAFF. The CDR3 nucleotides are TGTGCCAGCAACCCCGGTGGGCAGACCACTGAAGCTTTCTTT. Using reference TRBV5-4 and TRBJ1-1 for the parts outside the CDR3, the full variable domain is ETGVTQSPTHLIKTRGQQVTLRCSSQSGHNTVSWYQQALGQGPQFIFQYYREEENGRGNFPPRFSGLQFPNYSSELNVNALELDDSALYLCASNPGGQTTEAFFGQGTRLTVV.

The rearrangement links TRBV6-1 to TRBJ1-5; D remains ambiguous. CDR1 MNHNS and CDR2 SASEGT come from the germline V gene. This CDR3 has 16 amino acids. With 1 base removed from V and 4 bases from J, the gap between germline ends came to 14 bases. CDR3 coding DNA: TGTGCCAGCAGTGAAGACGGTAGCTATCCTAATCAGCCCCAGCATTTT. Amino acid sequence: CASSEDGSYPNQPQHF.

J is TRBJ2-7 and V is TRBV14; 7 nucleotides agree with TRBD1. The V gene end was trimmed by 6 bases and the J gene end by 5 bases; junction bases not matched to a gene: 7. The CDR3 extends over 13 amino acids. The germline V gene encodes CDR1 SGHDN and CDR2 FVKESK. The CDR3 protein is CASSPLDRDEQYF. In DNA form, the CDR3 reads TGTGCCAGCAGTCCTCTCGACAGGGACGAGCAGTACTTC.

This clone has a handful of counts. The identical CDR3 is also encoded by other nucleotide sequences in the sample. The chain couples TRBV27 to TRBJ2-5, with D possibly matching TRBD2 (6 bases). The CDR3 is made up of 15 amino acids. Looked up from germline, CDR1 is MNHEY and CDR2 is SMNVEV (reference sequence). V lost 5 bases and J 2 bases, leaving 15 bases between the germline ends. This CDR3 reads CASSPSPGLQETQYF. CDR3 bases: TGTGCCAGCAGTCCATCCCCGGGACTTCAAGAGACCCAGTACTTC.

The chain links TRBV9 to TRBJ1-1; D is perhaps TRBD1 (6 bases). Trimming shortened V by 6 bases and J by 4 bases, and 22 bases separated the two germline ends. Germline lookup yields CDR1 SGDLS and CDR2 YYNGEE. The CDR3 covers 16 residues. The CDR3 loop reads CASTLGADPGSTEAFF. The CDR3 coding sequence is TGTGCCAGCACCTTGGGGGCAGACCCCGGGAGCACTGAAGCTTTCTTT.

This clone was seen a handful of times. CDR3 protein: CASSQEGGSNQPQHF. DNA of the CDR3: TGCGCCAGCAGCCAAGAGGGGGGTAGCAATCAGCCCCAGCATTTT. The chain couples TRBV4-1 to TRBJ1-5; the D gene is possibly TRBD1 (5 bases). The CDR3 is 15 residues long. CDR1 MGHRA and CDR2 YSYEKL come from the germline V gene. V dropped 0 bases and J dropped 0 bases, with 6 bases sitting between them.

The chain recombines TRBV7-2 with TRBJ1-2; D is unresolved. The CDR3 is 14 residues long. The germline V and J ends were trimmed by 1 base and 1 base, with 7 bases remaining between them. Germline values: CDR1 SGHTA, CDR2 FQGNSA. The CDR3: CASSLGSDNYGYTF. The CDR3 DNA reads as TGTGCCAGCAGCTTAGGGTCAGATAACTATGGCTACACCTTC.

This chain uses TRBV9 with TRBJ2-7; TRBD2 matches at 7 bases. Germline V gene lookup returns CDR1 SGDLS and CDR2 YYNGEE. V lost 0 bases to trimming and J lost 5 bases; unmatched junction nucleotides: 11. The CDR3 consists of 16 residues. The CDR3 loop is CASSVGIREGRDEQYF. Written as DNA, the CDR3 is TGTGCCAGCAGCGTAGGTATTAGGGAGGGGAGGGACGAGCAGTACTTC.

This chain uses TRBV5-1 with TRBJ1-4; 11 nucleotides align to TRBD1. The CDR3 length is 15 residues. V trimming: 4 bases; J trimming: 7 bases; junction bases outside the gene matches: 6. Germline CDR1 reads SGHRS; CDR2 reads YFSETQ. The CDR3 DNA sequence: TGCGCCAGCAGCGACCCGGGACAGGGGGGTGAAAAACTGTTTTTT. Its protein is CASSDPGQGGEKLFF.

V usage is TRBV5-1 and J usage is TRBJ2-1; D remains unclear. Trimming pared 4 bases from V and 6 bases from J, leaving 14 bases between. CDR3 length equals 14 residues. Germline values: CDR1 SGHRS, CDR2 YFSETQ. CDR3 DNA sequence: TGCGCCAGCAGCCCACCAGACTCAGGCAATGAGCAGTTCTTC. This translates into CASSPPDSGNEQFF. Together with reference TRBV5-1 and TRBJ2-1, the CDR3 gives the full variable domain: KAGVTQTPRYLIKTRGQQVTLSCSPISGHRSVSWYQQTPGQGLQFLFEYFSETQRNKGNFPGRFSGRQFSNSRSEMNVSTLELGDSALYLCASSPPDSGNEQFFGPGTRLTVL.

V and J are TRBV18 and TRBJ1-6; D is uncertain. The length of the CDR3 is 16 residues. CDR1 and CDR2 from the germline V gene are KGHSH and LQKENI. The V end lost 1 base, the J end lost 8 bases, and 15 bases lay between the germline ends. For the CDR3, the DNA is TGTGCCAGCTCACCACGGTCCGGGCGGGCTTATTCACCCCTCCACTTT. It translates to CASSPRSGRAYSPLHF. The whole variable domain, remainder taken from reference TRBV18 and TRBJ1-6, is NAGVMQNPRHLVRRRGQEARLRCSPMKGHSHVYWYRQLPEEGLKFMVYLQKENIIDESGMPKERFSAEFPKEGPSILRIQQVVRGDSAAYFCASSPRSGRAYSPLHFGNGTRLTVT.

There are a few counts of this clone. The CDR3 region has the DNA TGTGCCAGCAAATTTAGCGGGTCCCAAGAGACCCAGTACTTC. It translates to CASKFSGSQETQYF. The gene calls are TRBV7-2 and TRBJ2-5; the match to TRBD2 covers 7 bases. CDR1 SGHTA and CDR2 FQGNSA come from the germline V gene. J lost 1 base, V lost 7 bases, and 6 bases had no gene match. The CDR3 extends over 14 amino acids. The full variable domain, rest sourced from reference TRBV7-2 and TRBJ2-5, is GAGVSQSPSNKVTEKGKDVELRCDPISGHTALYWYRQSLGQGLEFLIYFQGNSAPDKSGLPSDRFSAERTGGSVSTLTIQRTQQEDSAVYLCASKFSGSQETQYFGPGTRLLVL.